The 25 T cell receptor beta chains presented below share a single source sample, sequenced in a study of shared clonotypes between healthy human individuals. The method was immunoSEQ multiplex PCR; TCRdb's version includes in-frame clones alone and lacks a portion of them. The data show about 730,000 clones, with 72% seen just once and around 1.7% held by the top ten. The sample taken for sequencing was memory CD4+ T cells sorted from blood. Documented subset: CD45RA-negative fraction. The receptors derive from a woman in her twenties or thirties in good health.

This rearrangement joins TRBV5-5 to TRBJ1-4; TRBD1 aligns across 8 bases. V dropped 4 bases and J dropped 7; count of bases not matched to a gene: 9. CDR3 size: 15 residues. CDR1 and CDR2 (germline): SGHKS, YYEKEE (reference sequence). The DNA for the CDR3 is TGTGCCAGCAGCCTCAGGGGGCAGGTTGGTGAAAAACTGTTTTTT. Translated: CASSLRGQVGEKLFF.

The genes are TRBV5-4 and TRBJ2-5, with 15 bases aligning to TRBD2. Near its end, the DNA agrees better with TRBJ2-7, so the J call may be wrong. This CDR3 comprises 16 residues. Germline CDR1 reads SGHNT; CDR2 reads YYREEE (reference sequence). In nucleotides, the CDR3 is TGTGCCAGCAGCGGGGGACTAGCGGGAGGCTCCTACGAGCAGTACTTC. It codes for CASSGGLAGGSYEQYF.

The chain joins TRBV25-1 to TRBJ2-7; TRBD2 aligns across 14 bases. Germline lookup yields CDR1 MGHDK and CDR2 SYGVNS. The ends lost 3 bases at V and 0 bases at J; junction bases unmatched: 7. This CDR3 has 18 amino acids. The CDR3 region has the DNA TGTGCCAGCAGTGATTTCCGACTAGCGGGAGGGAGCTCCTACGAGCAGTACTTC. Translation: CASSDFRLAGGSSYEQYF.

This clone was seen a single time. This chain connects TRBV18 to TRBJ2-7; 7 bases line up with TRBD2. The CDR3 is 13 residues long. V was pared by 10 bases and J by 3 bases, with 9 bases of the junction left unmatched. Germline CDR1 reads KGHSH; CDR2 reads LQKENI. CDR3 sequence (DNA): TGTGCCACGTCTAGCGGTCGGGACTACGAGCAGTACTTC. This sequence encodes CATSSGRDYEQYF.

Note on this clone: Other DNA sequences in this sample translate to the same CDR3. The chain joins TRBV7-2 to TRBJ2-6; no reliable D call. The germline gives CDR1 SGHTA, CDR2 FQGNSA. Trimming removed 1 base at V and 0 bases at J, with 4 bases between. The CDR3 runs to 15 residues. In DNA form, the CDR3 reads TGTGCCAGCAGCTTAGGGGTCTCTGGGGCCAACGTCCTGACTTTC. Translated, it gives CASSLGVSGANVLTF.

The CDR3 region has the DNA TGTGCCAGCAGCGGAAACAGGGATCCGTATGCATATGGCTACACCTTC. Translating it yields CASSGNRDPYAYGYTF. The chain recombines TRBV9 with TRBJ1-2; D possibly corresponds to TRBD1 (6 bases). Per germline, CDR1 SGDLS and CDR2 YYNGEE. The CDR3 spans 16 residues. The germline V and J ends were trimmed by 3 bases and 5 bases, with 20 bases remaining between them.

This clone was counted between two and nine times. The chain uses TRBV13 and TRBJ1-2; 10 bases are a match to TRBD1. The trim removed 2 bases at V and 4 bases at J, leaving 4 bases unmatched. Germline loops: CDR1 PRHDT, CDR2 FYEKMQ (reference sequence). This CDR3 is 15 amino acids long. The CDR3 region is CASSLYGTGVYGYTF. The CDR3 nucleotides are TGTGCCAGCAGCTTATACGGGACAGGGGTCTATGGCTACACCTTC.

Comments on this clone: A much larger clone differs from this one at a single base, so this may be a read error. This same CDR3 is encoded by further DNA sequences in the sample. This sequence joins TRBV7-2 and TRBJ2-1; 11 nucleotides line up with TRBD2. The CDR3 extends over 15 amino acids. Per the germline V gene, CDR1 is SGHTA and CDR2 is FQGNSA. The V gene end was trimmed by 4 bases and the J gene end by 4 bases; junction bases not matched to a gene: 3. For the CDR3, the DNA is TGTGCCAGCAGCTCGGGACTAGCGGATTACAATGAGCAGTTCTTC. Its protein is CASSSGLADYNEQFF.

The V and J genes are TRBV19 and TRBJ2-4; 7 positions agree with TRBD2. The CDR3 spans 17 residues. CDR1 and CDR2 (germline): LNHDA, SQIVND (reference sequence). The V segment lost 5 bases and the J segment 7 bases; nucleotides outside the gene matches: 17. The CDR3, as DNA: TGTGCCAGTAGTCCCCGGGGTAGCGTAAGGGAGGGGAACATTCAGTACTTC. This gives the protein CASSPRGSVREGNIQYF.

Regarding this clone: A junction end diverges from the germline sequence, so it may reflect a read error. V gene TRBV19 combines with J gene TRBJ2-4; D unclear. The germline CDR1 and CDR2 sequences are LNHDA and SQIVND (reference sequence). This CDR3 spans 16 amino acids. CDR3 DNA sequence: TGTGCCAGTAGTATAGGGGGAACCGGAGCCCAAAACATTCAGTACTTC. It is translated as CASSIGGTGAQNIQYF.

The CDR3 reads CASSQGPKAFF. The DNA for the CDR3 is TGTGCCAGCAGCCAAGGTCCGAAGGCTTTCTTT. The V call is TRBV14, the J call TRBJ1-1, with D hard to call. Germline V gives CDR1 SGHDN, CDR2 FVKESK. The CDR3 has 11 residues. Trimming cost V 1 base and J 11 bases, with 8 bases left between them.

The V call is TRBV6-5, the J call TRBJ2-6; possible D gene TRBD1, 6 bases. Trimming removed 6 bases from V and 10 bases from J, with 13 bases in between. The germline CDR1 and CDR2 sequences are MNHEY and SVGAGI. The CDR3 loop spans 13 amino acids. The CDR3: CASSHDRGNVLTF. CDR3 DNA: TGTGCCAGCAGCCACGATAGGGGGAACGTCCTGACTTTC.

This clone has a handful of counts. CDR3 sequence: CASSPGDEDTQYF. For the CDR3, the DNA is TGTGCCAGCAGCCCCGGGGACGAAGATACGCAGTATTTT. The chain recombines TRBV5-4 with TRBJ2-3, with D perhaps assigned TRBD1 or TRBD2 (5 bases each). CDR1 is SGHNT and CDR2 is YYREEE in the germline V gene (reference sequence). This CDR3 is 13 amino acids long. The V end lost 4 bases, the J end lost 5 bases, and 11 bases lay between the germline ends.

This chain joins TRBV15 and TRBJ1-5; 10 positions agree with TRBD1. This CDR3 is built from 16 residues. J lost 7 bases, V lost 0 bases, and 6 bases had no gene match. The V gene's germline CDR1 is LNHNV and CDR2 YYDKDF (reference sequence). CDR3: CATSRDTTGGEQPQHF. The CDR3 coding sequence is TGTGCCACCAGCAGAGATACGACAGGGGGCGAGCAGCCCCAGCATTTT.

The J gene is TRBJ1-4, the V gene TRBV5-1; maybe TRBD1 (5 bases). The germline V gene has CDR1 SGHRS and CDR2 YFSETQ. The V and J ends lost 7 bases and 3 bases respectively, with 10 bases between them. The CDR3 runs 13 residues. DNA of the CDR3: TGCGCCAGCTCTGACAGACCTAATGAAAAACTGTTTTTT. Its protein is CASSDRPNEKLFF.

The rearrangement uses TRBV27 and TRBJ2-2, with D unclear. Germline assignment: CDR1 MNHEY and CDR2 SMNVEV (reference sequence). There are 16 residues in the CDR3. V lost 5 bases and J lost 3, with 16 bases in between. CDR3 loop: CASSPPLQGYTGELFF. The CDR3 DNA sequence: TGTGCCAGCAGTCCCCCCCTCCAAGGCTACACCGGGGAGCTGTTTTTT.

The J gene is TRBJ2-5, the V gene TRBV4-1, with D hard to call. The V gene lost 0 bases and the J gene lost 0 bases, with 5 bases spanning the gap. The CDR3 is 14 residues long. Per the germline V gene, CDR1 is MGHRA and CDR2 is YSYEKL. CDR3 residues: CASSQDPNQETQYF. The DNA for the CDR3 is TGCGCCAGCAGCCAAGATCCTAACCAAGAGACCCAGTACTTC.

The V and J genes are TRBV2 and TRBJ2-5; tentatively, D is TRBD1 (5 bases). Near its end, the DNA agrees better with TRBJ2-7, so the J call may be wrong. The CDR3 contains 14 residues. Germline V gene sequence: CDR1 SNHLY, CDR2 FYNNEI. In nucleotides, the CDR3 is TGTGCCAGCACACCGGCTTCCACAGGCTACGAGCAGTACTTC. This encodes CASTPASTGYEQYF.

This clone has only one observation. V is TRBV5-4 and J is TRBJ2-7, with 8 bases aligning to TRBD1. Losses at the gene ends were 4 bases for V and 5 bases for J; bases not matched to a gene: 17. Germline V gives CDR1 SGHNT, CDR2 YYREEE (reference sequence). The CDR3 length is 17 residues. CDR3 protein: CASSPQTRQGAQNEQYF. In DNA form, the CDR3 reads TGTGCCAGCAGCCCCCAGACCCGGCAGGGGGCGCAGAACGAGCAGTACTTC.

The genes are TRBV5-1 and TRBJ2-5; 9 positions match TRBD2. The germline V gene encodes CDR1 SGHRS and CDR2 YFSETQ. Losses at the gene ends were 2 bases for V and 5 bases for J; bases not matched to a gene: 4. The CDR3 totals 14 residues. The CDR3 region is CASSFLAGQETQYF. The CDR3 nucleotides read TGCGCCAGCAGCTTCCTAGCGGGACAGGAGACCCAGTACTTC. The variable domain in full, completed from reference TRBV5-1 and TRBJ2-5, reads KAGVTQTPRYLIKTRGQQVTLSCSPISGHRSVSWYQQTPGQGLQFLFEYFSETQRNKGNFPGRFSGRQFSNSRSEMNVSTLELGDSALYLCASSFLAGQETQYFGPGTRLLVL.

The chain links TRBV27 to TRBJ1-1; D possibly corresponds to TRBD1 (5 bases). This CDR3 has 14 residues. V was clipped by 5 bases and J by 4 bases, with 14 bases between them. Germline lookup yields CDR1 MNHEY and CDR2 SMNVEV (reference sequence). CDR3 in amino acids: CASSHIGRGTEAFF. CDR3 coding DNA: TGTGCCAGCAGTCACATAGGAAGGGGCACTGAAGCTTTCTTT.

V gene TRBV19 combines with J gene TRBJ1-2, with D tentatively TRBD1 (5 bases). V lost 1 base and J lost 8, with 26 bases in between. The germline CDR1 and CDR2 sequences are LNHDA and SQIVND (reference sequence). The CDR3 totals 18 residues. The DNA of the CDR3 is TGTGCCAGTAGTATAGTACCGCCGTTGGTCGGCAGGGAGAACGGCTACACCTTC. It codes for CASSIVPPLVGRENGYTF.

In this sample, this clone turned up once. The rearrangement links TRBV5-6 to TRBJ1-3, with unresolved D. The germline V gene has CDR1 SGHDT and CDR2 YYEEEE. V lost 0 bases and J lost 1, with 8 bases in between. The CDR3 spans 15 residues. CDR3 coding DNA: TGTGCCAGCAGCTTGGGTATGGGTTCTGGAAACACCATATATTTT. It is translated as CASSLGMGSGNTIYF.

The rearrangement links TRBV5-1 to TRBJ2-5; 7 bases align to TRBD2. There are 14 residues in the CDR3. Germline CDR1 and CDR2: SGHRS and YFSETQ. V gave up 5 bases and J gave up 5 bases; unmatched junction bases: 9. DNA of the CDR3: TGCGCCAGCAGTCTCTCGGGGGGTTGGGAGACCCAGTACTTC. Translated, it gives CASSLSGGWETQYF.

The chain combines TRBV6-5 with TRBJ2-1; D is ambiguous. The CDR3 spans 14 residues. CDR1 and CDR2 (germline): MNHEY, SVGAGI. Trimming removed 4 bases from V and 2 bases from J, with 9 bases in between. The CDR3 reads CASSSRMAYNEQFF. As DNA, the CDR3 is TGTGCCAGCAGTTCTCGGATGGCCTACAATGAGCAGTTCTTC.